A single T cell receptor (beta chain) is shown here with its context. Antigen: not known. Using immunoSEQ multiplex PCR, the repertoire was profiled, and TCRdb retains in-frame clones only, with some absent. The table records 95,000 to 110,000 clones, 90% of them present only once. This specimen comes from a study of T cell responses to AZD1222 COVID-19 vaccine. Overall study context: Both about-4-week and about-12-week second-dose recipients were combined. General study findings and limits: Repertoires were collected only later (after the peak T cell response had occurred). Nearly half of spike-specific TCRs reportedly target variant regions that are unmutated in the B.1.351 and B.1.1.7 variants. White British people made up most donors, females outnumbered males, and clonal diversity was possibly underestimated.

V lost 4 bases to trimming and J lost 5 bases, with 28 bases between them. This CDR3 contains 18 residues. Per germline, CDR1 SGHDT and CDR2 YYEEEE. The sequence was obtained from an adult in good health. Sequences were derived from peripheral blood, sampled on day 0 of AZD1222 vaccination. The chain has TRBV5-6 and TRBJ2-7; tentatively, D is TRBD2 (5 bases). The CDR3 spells CASSPRVLREPMDDEQYF. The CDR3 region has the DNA TGTGCCAGCAGCCCGAGGGTTTTACGGGAACCCATGGACGACGAGCAGTACTTC.